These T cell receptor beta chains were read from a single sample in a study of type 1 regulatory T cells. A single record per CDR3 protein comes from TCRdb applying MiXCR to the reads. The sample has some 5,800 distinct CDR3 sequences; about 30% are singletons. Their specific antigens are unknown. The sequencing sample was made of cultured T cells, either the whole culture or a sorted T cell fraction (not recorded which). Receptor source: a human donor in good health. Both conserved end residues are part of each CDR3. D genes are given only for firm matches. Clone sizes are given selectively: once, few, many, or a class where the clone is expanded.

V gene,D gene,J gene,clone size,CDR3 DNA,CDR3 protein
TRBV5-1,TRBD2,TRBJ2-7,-,TGCGCCAGCAGTTTCGGACTAGCGGGGTTCTACGAGCAGTACTTC,CASSFGLAGFYEQYF
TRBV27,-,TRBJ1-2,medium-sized,TGTGCCAGCAGTGCCGCTACTAACTATGGCTACACCTTC,CASSAATNYGYTF
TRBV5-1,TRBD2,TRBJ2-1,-,TGCGCCAGCAGCTTAGGGGGAAGCGGGGGACCCTTTGGAAATGAGCAGTTCTTC,CASSLGGSGGPFGNEQFF
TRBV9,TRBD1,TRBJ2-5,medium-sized,TGTGCCAGCAGCATTGACAGGGGAATGAAGACCCAGTACTTC,CASSIDRGMKTQYF
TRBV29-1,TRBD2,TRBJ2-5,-,TGCAGCGTTCCCGGGGAGGGAGGAGAGACCCAGTACTTC,CSVPGEGGETQYF
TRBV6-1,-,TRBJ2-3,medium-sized,TGTGCCAGCAGTGAATCTCTACAGGGGAGGTCAGATACGCAGTATTTT,CASSESLQGRSDTQYF
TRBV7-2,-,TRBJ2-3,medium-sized,TGTGCCAGCAGCTTAGTTGTAGATACGCAGTATTTT,CASSLVVDTQYF
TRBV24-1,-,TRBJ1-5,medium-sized,TGTGCCACCAGTGATGCAGATCAGCCCCAGCATTTT,CATSDADQPQHF
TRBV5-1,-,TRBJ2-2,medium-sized,TGCGCCAGCAGCTCCTCTGGACGGGCTTCGACCGGGGAGCTGTTTTTT,CASSSSGRASTGELFF
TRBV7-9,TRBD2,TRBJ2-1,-,TGTGCCAGCAGCTCGTTCGGGAGCGGGGGGGAGCAGTTCTTC,CASSSFGSGGEQFF
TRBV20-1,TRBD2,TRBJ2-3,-,TGCAATGCTAAGACAGCGGGAGTAATCAAAAGAGATACGCAGTATTTT,CNAKTAGVIKRDTQYF
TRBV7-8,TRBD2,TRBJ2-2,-,TGTGCCAGCAGGCCCCGGGGGGATGGCACCGGGGAGCTGTTTTTT,CASRPRGDGTGELFF
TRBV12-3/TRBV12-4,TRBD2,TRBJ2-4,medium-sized,TGTGCCAGCAGCCCGAGGGGCGGGAGTCTAGCCAAAAACATTCAGTACTTC,CASSPRGGSLAKNIQYF
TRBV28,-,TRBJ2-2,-,TGTGCCACCCGAGTAGGCACCGGGGAGCTGTTTTTT,CATRVGTGELFF
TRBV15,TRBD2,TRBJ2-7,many,TGTGCCACCAGCAGAGAAACTAGCGTGAGTCACGAGCAGTACTTC,CATSRETSVSHEQYF
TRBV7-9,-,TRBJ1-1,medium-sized,TGTGCCAGCAGCTTCCCACAGGGAGAGGCTTTCTTT,CASSFPQGEAFF
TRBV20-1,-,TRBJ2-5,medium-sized,TGCAGTGCTGGACCCGTGGGGGGAGAAGAGACCCAGTACTTC,CSAGPVGGEETQYF
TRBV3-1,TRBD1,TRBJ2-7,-,TGTGCCAGCAGCAGACAGGGTGTCGAGGAGCAGTACTTC,CASSRQGVEEQYF
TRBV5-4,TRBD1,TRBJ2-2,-,TGTGCCAGCAGGTACGGGACAGGGGCATCCGGGGAACCGTTTTTT,CASRYGTGASGEPFF
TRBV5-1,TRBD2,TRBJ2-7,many,TGCGCCAGCACCCCGCGGGCTAGCGGTTATATCTACGAGCAGTACTTC,CASTPRASGYIYEQYF
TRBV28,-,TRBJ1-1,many,TGTGCCAGCAGTGGGGATCTCGCTGAAGCTTTCTTT,CASSGDLAEAFF
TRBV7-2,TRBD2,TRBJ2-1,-,TGTGCCAGCAGCTTTCTAGCGGGAAGGGATGAGCAGTTCTTC,CASSFLAGRDEQFF
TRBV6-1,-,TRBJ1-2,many,TGTGCCAGCAGTGAAGGGGCAACCGCCGGGTATGGCTACACCTTC,CASSEGATAGYGYTF
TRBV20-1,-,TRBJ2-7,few,TGCAGTGCCTGGACGGCTCCCTCCTACGAGCAGTACTTC,CSAWTAPSYEQYF
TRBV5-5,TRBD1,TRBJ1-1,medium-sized,TGTGCCAGCAGCTCGTACCCCGCGGACAGGGGGACTGAAGCTTTCTTT,CASSSYPADRGTEAFF
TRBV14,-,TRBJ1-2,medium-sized,TGTGCCAGCAGCCAAGGGACAGCCTATGGCTACACCTTC,CASSQGTAYGYTF
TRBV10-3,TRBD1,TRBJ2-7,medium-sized,TGTGCCATCAGTGACGGGACAGGGGGTTACGAGCAGTACTTC,CAISDGTGGYEQYF
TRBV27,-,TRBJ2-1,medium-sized,TGTGCCAGCAGTCCTCTAGTTGGTTGGCGGGGCAATGAGCAGTTCTTC,CASSPLVGWRGNEQFF